The T cell receptor beta chain described here comes from a study of circulating CD8 cells and anti-PD-1 response in melanoma. Study context: Nivolumab was given intravenously at 3 mg/kg every 2 weeks. Of roughly 13 patients, seven got anti-PD-1 first and six had prior therapy. Non-responders showed stable or progressive disease; responders showed complete or partial response.

With respect to this clonotype: Its antigen is unknown.

The QIAseq Immune Repertoire TCR panel built the libraries from roughly 15 ng of total RNA. TCRdb recomputed calls from the reads with MiXCR, one row per CDR3 protein. In the table there are around 320 distinct CDR3 sequences, about 10% of which are singletons. From live CD3+CD8+TCRalphabeta+ cells, four PD-1 and/or TIGIT subsets were sorted. Overall study results and limits: Under 8% of TRB clonotypes were shared between subsets at M1.

The CDR3 is made up of 16 amino acids. In germline, CDR1 is DFQATT, CDR2 SNEGSKA (reference sequence). Losses at the gene ends were 6 bases for V and 4 bases for J; bases not matched to a gene: 10. This receptor was taken from a human donor with melanoma. The donor label of this sample is uncertain. Some clones in this sample may be carry-over from other donors' samples. The genes are TRBV20-1 and TRBJ2-7; 15 bases match TRBD2. The input for sequencing was CD8+ T cells from PBMCs, taken at baseline or after one month of anti-PD-1 therapy (not recorded which). The CDR3 here is CSAWTSGRAGVYEQYF. CDR3 coding DNA: TGCAGTGCGTGGACTAGCGGGAGGGCCGGGGTGTACGAGCAGTACTTC.